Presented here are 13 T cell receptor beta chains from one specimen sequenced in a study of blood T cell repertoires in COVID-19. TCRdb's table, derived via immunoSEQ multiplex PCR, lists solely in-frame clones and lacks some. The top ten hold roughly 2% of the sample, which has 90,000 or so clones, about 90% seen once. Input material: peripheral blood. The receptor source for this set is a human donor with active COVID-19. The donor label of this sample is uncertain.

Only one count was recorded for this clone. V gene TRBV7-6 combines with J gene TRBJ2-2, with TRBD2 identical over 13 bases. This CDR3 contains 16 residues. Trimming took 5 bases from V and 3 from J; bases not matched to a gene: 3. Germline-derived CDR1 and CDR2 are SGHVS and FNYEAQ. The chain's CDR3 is CASSPGLAGDTGELFF. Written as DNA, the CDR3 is TGTGCCAGCAGCCCCGGACTAGCGGGGGACACCGGGGAGCTGTTTTTT.

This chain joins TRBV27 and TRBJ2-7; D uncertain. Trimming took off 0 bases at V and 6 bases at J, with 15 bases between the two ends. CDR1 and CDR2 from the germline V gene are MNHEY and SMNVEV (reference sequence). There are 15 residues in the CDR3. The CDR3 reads CASSLSHPSSVEQYF. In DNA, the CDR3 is TGTGCCAGCAGTTTATCTCACCCCTCGAGTGTCGAGCAGTACTTC.

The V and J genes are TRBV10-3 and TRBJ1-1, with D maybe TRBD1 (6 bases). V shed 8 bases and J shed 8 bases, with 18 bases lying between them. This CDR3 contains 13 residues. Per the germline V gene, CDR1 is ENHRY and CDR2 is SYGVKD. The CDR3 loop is CAIRTALGQEAFF. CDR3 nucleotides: TGTGCCATCCGCACTGCACTAGGACAGGAAGCTTTCTTT.

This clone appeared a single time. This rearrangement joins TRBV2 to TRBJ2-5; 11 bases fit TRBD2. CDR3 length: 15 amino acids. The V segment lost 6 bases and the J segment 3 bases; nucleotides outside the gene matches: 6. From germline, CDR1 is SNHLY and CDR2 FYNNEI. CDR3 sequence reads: CASRVAGGLEETQYF. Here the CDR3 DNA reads TGTGCCAGCAGGGTAGCGGGGGGGTTAGAAGAGACCCAGTACTTC.

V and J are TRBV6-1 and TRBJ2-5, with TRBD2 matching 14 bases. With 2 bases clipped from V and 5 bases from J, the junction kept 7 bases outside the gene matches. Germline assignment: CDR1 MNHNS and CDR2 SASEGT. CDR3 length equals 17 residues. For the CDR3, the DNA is TGTGCCAGCAGTGAAAGACTAGCGGGGGGGGAGTCGGAGACCCAGTACTTC. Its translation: CASSERLAGGESETQYF.

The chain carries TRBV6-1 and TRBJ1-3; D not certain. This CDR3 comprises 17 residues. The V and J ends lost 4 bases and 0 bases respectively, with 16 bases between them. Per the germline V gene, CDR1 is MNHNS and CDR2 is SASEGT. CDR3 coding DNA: TGTGCCAGCAGTGTTGGAGTCCTTAGCCTCTCTGGAAACACCATATATTTT. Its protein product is CASSVGVLSLSGNTIYF.

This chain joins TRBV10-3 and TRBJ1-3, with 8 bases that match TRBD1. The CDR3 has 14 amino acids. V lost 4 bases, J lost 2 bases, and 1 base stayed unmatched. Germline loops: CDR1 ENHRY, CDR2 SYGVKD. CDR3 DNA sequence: TGTGCCATCAGTGCGGACAGGGCTGGAAACACCATATATTTT. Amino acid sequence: CAISADRAGNTIYF.

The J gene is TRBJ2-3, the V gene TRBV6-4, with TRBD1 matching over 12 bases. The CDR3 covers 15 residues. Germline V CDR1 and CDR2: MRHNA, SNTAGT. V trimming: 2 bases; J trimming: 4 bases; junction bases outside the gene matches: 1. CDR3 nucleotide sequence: TGTGCCAGCAGTGACGGGACAGGGGGCCCAGATACGCAGTATTTT. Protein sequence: CASSDGTGGPDTQYF.

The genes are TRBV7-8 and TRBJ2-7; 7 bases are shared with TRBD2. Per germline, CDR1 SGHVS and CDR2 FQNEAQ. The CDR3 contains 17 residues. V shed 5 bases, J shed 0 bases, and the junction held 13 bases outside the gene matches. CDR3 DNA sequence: TGTGCCAGCAGCATACAGGCGAGCGGGGTCAGCTCCTACGAGCAGTACTTC. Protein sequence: CASSIQASGVSSYEQYF.

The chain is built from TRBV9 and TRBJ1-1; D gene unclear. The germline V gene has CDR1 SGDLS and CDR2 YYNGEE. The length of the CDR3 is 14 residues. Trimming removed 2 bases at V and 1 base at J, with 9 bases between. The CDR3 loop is CASSVLAGNTEAFF. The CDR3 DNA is TGTGCCAGCAGCGTCTTGGCAGGGAACACTGAAGCTTTCTTT.

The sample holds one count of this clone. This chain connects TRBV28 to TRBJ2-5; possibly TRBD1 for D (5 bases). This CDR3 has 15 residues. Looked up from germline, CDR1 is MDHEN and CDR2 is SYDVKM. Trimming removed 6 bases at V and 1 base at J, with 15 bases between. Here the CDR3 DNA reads TGTGCCAGCAGCGCCCCTTATGGGGCCCAAGAGACCCAGTACTTC. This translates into CASSAPYGAQETQYF. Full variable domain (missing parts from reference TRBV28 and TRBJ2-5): DVKVTQSSRYLVKRTGEKVFLECVQDMDHENMFWYRQDPGLGLRLIYFSYDVKMKEKGDIPEGYSVSREKKERFSLILESASTNQTSMYLCASSAPYGAQETQYFGPGTRLLVL.

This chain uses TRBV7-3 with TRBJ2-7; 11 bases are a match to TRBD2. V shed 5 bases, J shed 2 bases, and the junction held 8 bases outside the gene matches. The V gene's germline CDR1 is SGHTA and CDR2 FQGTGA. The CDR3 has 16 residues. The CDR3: CASSRPLAGGPYEQYF. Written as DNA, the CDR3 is TGTGCCAGCAGCCGACCCCTAGCGGGGGGACCCTACGAGCAGTACTTC.

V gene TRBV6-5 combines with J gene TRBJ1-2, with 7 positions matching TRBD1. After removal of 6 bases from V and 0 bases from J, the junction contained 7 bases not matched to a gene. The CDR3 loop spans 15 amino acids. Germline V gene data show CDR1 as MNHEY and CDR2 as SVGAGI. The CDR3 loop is CASRVSGTANYGYTF. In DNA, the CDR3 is TGTGCCAGCAGAGTCTCCGGGACAGCTAACTATGGCTACACCTTC.